This is a list of T cell receptor beta chains from one sample in a study of cytomegalovirus exposure and HLA in healthy donors. TCRdb keeps only in-frame clones here, not all; method: immunoSEQ multiplex PCR. The sample includes 96,000 or so clones, roughly 74% seen only once; the top ten take roughly 3.2%. The sequencing sample was made of PBMCs. These receptors all stem from a female donor in good health and CMV-seropositive. CDR3s leave out the opening cysteine and the closing phenylalanine or tryptophan. The D gene is left open where the match is weak.

V,J,D,CDR3
TRBV7-7,TRBJ2-3,-,ASSLVTATDTQY
TRBV11-1,TRBJ1-2,-,ASSPPTGLYGYT
TRBV5-6,TRBJ2-3,-,ASSLLAHGDTQY
TRBV9,TRBJ2-1,TRBD1,ASSARDRGPRNEQF
TRBV5-6,TRBJ1-1,-,ASISGNTEAF
TRBV5-1,TRBJ2-6,-,ASSLVGLSANVLT
TRBV29-1,TRBJ2-4,-,SVAQGSSAKNIQY
TRBV7-2,TRBJ2-2,-,ASSLVSNTGELF
TRBV11-2,TRBJ1-2,-,ASSLDRDSYGYT
TRBV5-1,TRBJ1-5,TRBD1,ASSLGTGEDQPQH